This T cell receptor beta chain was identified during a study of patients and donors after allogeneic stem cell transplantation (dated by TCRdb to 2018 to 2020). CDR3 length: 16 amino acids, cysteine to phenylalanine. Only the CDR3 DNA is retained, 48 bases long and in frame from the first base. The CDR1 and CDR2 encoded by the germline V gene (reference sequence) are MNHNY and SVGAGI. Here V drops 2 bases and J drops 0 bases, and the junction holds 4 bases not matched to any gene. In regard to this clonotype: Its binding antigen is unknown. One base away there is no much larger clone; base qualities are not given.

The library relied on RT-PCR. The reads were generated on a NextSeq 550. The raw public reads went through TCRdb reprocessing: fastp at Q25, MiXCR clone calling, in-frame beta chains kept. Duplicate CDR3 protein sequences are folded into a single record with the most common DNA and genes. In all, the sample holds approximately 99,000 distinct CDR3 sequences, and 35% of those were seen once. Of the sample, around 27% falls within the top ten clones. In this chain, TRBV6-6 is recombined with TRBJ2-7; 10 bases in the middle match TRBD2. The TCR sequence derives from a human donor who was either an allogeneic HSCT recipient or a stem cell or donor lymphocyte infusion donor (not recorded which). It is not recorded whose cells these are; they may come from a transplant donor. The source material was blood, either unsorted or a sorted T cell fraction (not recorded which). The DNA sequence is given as TGTGCCAGCAGTTACCTAGCGGGAGTGATCTCCTACGAGCAGTACTTC. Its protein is CASSYLAGVISYEQYF.